This T cell receptor (beta chain) was documented in a study of shared clonotypes between healthy human individuals. Study-wide results and limits: Genetic and exposure-history diversity was limited by the few donors.

To note about this clone: Antigen unknown.

This CDR3 contains 15 residues. The germline V and J ends were trimmed by 4 bases and 4 bases, with 14 bases remaining between them. CDR1 and CDR2 (germline): MGHRA, YSYEKL. Naive CD8 cells were CD45RO-negative, positively selected for CCR7, excluding terminally differentiated effector memory CD45RA+ cells. Method: immunoSEQ multiplex PCR; TCRdb's copy keeps in-frame clones and lacks some. The sample lists millions of clones; just under 95% were seen once. The sequence was collected from a man aged 18-30 years in good health. V and J are TRBV4-1 and TRBJ1-5, with no clear D. The sample comprised naive CD8+ T cells sorted from blood. The CDR3 DNA sequence: TGCGCCAGCAGCCTACACCCGGCAGTTAATCAGCCCCAGCATTTT. This sequence encodes CASSLHPAVNQPQHF.